The 15 T cell receptor beta chains in this list originate from one sample, sequenced in a study of cytomegalovirus exposure and HLA in healthy donors. Researchers ran the PCR with 60 Vbeta and 13 Jbeta primers. Generated by immunoSEQ multiplex PCR, the TCRdb table keeps only in-frame clones and is missing some. The data show 160,000 or so clones, around 76% seen once. Input material: PBMCs. The receptors originated from a woman aged 35 to 49 in good health and CMV-seronegative.

The CDR3 DNA reads TGTGCCAGCAGCTTAAGAGGTTTAGCGGGAGGGCCGGAGACCCAGTACTTC. It is translated as CASSLRGLAGGPETQYF. This chain links TRBV7-3 with TRBJ2-5; 11 bases line up with TRBD2. V shed 1 base, J shed 5 bases, and the junction held 9 bases outside the gene matches. The CDR3 extends over 17 amino acids. Germline-derived CDR1 and CDR2 are SGHTA and FQGTGA.

The J gene is TRBJ2-1, the V gene TRBV9, with TRBD2 matching 9 bases. The CDR3 extends over 17 amino acids. The trim removed 1 base at V and 2 bases at J, leaving 7 bases unmatched. Germline CDR1 SGDLS, CDR2 YYNGEE. The CDR3 loop is CASSVSAGGPPYNEQFF. The CDR3 bases are TGTGCCAGCAGCGTAAGCGCGGGAGGGCCCCCCTACAATGAGCAGTTCTTC.

The chain couples TRBV28 to TRBJ1-5; D possibly corresponds to TRBD1 (6 bases). The CDR3 sequence is 15 residues long. Germline CDR1 MDHEN, CDR2 SYDVKM. V was trimmed by 7 bases and J by 3 bases, leaving 16 bases between them. This chain's CDR3 is CASIPRGGPNQPQHF. CDR3 DNA: TGTGCCAGCATTCCCCGGGGGGGCCCCAATCAGCCCCAGCATTTT.

V gene TRBV4-1 combines with J gene TRBJ2-1, with TRBD2 as a possible D gene (6 bases). The germline V gene has CDR1 MGHRA and CDR2 YSYEKL. CDR3 length: 14 amino acids. Between the trimmed V and J ends, which lost 0 bases and 4 bases, there was a span of 7 bases. CDR3 sequence: CASSQDLAYNEQFF. DNA for the CDR3: TGCGCCAGCAGCCAAGATCTAGCGTACAATGAGCAGTTCTTC.

This clone turned up a few times. The chain has TRBV7-9 and TRBJ2-1, with TRBD2 as a possible D gene (6 bases). V lost 5 bases and J lost 10, with 21 bases in between. CDR1 and CDR2 from the germline V gene are SEHNR and FQNEAQ (reference sequence). This CDR3 has 15 residues. This chain's CDR3 is CASSPGVNIPSEQFF. CDR3 DNA sequence: TGTGCCAGCAGCCCGGGAGTTAATATTCCTTCCGAGCAGTTCTTC.

The rearrangement links TRBV6-6 to TRBJ1-1; TRBD1 matches at 10 bases. The length of the CDR3 is 15 residues. V gave up 7 bases and J gave up 4 bases; unmatched junction bases: 9. Germline CDR1 MNHNY, CDR2 SVGAGI (reference sequence). The CDR3 loop reads CASINLRTGGTEAFF. DNA of the CDR3: TGTGCCAGCATCAACCTCAGGACAGGGGGCACTGAAGCTTTCTTT.

The chain employs TRBV25-1 and TRBJ2-7, with 10 bases lining up with TRBD1. V dropped 11 bases and J dropped 3; count of bases not matched to a gene: 13. Per the germline V gene, CDR1 is MGHDK and CDR2 is SYGVNS. The CDR3 is 15 residues long. The CDR3 DNA reads as TGTGCCCCCCCGTTGTTGGGACAGGGGTTCTACGAGCAGTACTTC. Translation gives CAPPLLGQGFYEQYF.

A remark on this clone: The germline gene is not matched at one end of the junction; a read error may be the cause. J is TRBJ1-2 and V is TRBV13; 8 nucleotides match TRBD1. The CDR3 is 14 residues long. The germline CDR1 and CDR2 sequences are PRHDT and FYEKMQ (reference sequence). CDR3 residues: CAGSHGTGDYGYTF. CDR3 DNA: TGTGCCGGCAGCCACGGGACAGGTGATTATGGCTACACCTTC.

The gene calls are TRBV28 and TRBJ2-7; D not resolved. CDR1 and CDR2 from the germline V gene are MDHEN and SYDVKM. CDR3 length: 12 residues. V dropped 6 bases and J dropped 6 bases, with 12 bases sitting between them. Here the CDR3 reads CASSSQLVEQYF. The CDR3 DNA reads TGTGCCAGCAGCTCCCAACTTGTCGAGCAGTACTTC. Together with reference TRBV28 and TRBJ2-7, the CDR3 gives the full variable domain: DVKVTQSSRYLVKRTGEKVFLECVQDMDHENMFWYRQDPGLGLRLIYFSYDVKMKEKGDIPEGYSVSREKKERFSLILESASTNQTSMYLCASSSQLVEQYFGPGTRLTVT.

This chain joins TRBV5-1 and TRBJ2-7, with TRBD2 identical over 8 bases. The trim removed 2 bases at V and 0 bases at J, leaving 7 bases unmatched. Per germline, CDR1 SGHRS and CDR2 YFSETQ. The CDR3 loop spans 16 amino acids. The CDR3 nucleotides read TGCGCCAGCAGCTTTGATAGCGGGACTCCCTCCTACGAGCAGTACTTC. Protein sequence: CASSFDSGTPSYEQYF.

The J gene is TRBJ1-2, the V gene TRBV27; 8 positions match TRBD1. With 6 bases clipped from V and 3 bases from J, the junction kept 6 bases outside the gene matches. Germline V CDR1 and CDR2: MNHEY, SMNVEV (reference sequence). CDR3 size: 14 residues. The CDR3 nucleotides read TGTGCCAGCAGCTCAGGACAGGGTGACTATGGCTACACCTTC. The encoded protein is CASSSGQGDYGYTF.

CDR3 nucleotide sequence: TGTGCCAGCAGTACGCCAGGGGTAAACTATGGCTACACCTTC. It yields the protein CASSTPGVNYGYTF. The genes are TRBV5-6 and TRBJ1-2, with D possibly TRBD1 on 6 matching bases. The CDR3 is 14 amino acids. In germline, CDR1 is SGHDT, CDR2 YYEEEE. Trimming shortened V by 5 bases and J by 2 bases, and 13 bases separated the two germline ends.

The gene calls are TRBV6-1 and TRBJ1-3, with TRBD1 as a possible D gene (5 bases). V lost 3 bases and J 0 bases, leaving 9 bases between the germline ends. Germline V CDR1 and CDR2: MNHNS, SASEGT. The CDR3 loop spans 15 amino acids. The CDR3 is CASSDQGRSGNTIYF. The CDR3 DNA follows: TGTGCCAGCAGTGATCAGGGCCGCTCTGGAAACACCATATATTTT.

This clone has more than one count but fewer than ten. The chain carries TRBV2 and TRBJ1-5; maybe TRBD1 (6 bases). V was pared by 2 bases and J by 1 base, with 9 bases between. The CDR3 contains 15 residues. In germline, CDR1 is SNHLY, CDR2 FYNNEI. The CDR3 sequence is CASSERDTSNQPQHF. In DNA form, the CDR3 reads TGTGCCAGCAGTGAACGGGACACGAGCAATCAGCCCCAGCATTTT.

The chain employs TRBV5-1 and TRBJ2-1, with TRBD1 identical over 9 bases. V lost 1 base, J lost 6 bases, and 14 bases stayed unmatched. From germline, CDR1 is SGHRS and CDR2 YFSETQ. The CDR3 runs to 18 residues. The CDR3 is CASSLLGPGQGFRNEQFF. CDR3 DNA: TGCGCCAGCAGCTTGCTGGGGCCGGGACAGGGATTTCGCAATGAGCAGTTCTTC.